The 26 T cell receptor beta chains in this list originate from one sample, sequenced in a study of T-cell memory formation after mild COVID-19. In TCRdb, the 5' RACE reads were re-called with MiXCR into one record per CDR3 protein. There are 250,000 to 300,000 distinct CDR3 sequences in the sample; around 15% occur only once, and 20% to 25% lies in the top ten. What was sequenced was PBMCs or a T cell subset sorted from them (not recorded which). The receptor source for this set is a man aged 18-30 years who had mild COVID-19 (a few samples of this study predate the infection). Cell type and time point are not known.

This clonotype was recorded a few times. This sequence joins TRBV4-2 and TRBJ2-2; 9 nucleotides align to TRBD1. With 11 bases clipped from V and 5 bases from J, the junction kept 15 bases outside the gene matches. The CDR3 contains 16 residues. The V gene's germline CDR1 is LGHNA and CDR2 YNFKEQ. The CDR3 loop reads CAGSSGTGSLTGELFF. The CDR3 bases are TGTGCCGGCTCCTCCGGGACAGGGTCCCTTACCGGGGAGCTGTTTTTT.

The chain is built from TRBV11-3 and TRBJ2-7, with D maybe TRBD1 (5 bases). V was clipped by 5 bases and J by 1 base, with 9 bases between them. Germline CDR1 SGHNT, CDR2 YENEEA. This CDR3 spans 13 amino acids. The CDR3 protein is CASSQDSSYEQYV. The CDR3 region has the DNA TGTGCCAGCAGCCAAGACAGTTCCTACGAGCAGTACGTC.

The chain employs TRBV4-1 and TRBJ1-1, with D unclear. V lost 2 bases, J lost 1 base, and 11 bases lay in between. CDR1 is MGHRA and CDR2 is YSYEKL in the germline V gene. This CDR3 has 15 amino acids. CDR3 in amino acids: CASSQFWGENTEAFF. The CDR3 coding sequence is TGCGCCAGCAGCCAATTTTGGGGTGAGAACACTGAAGCTTTCTTT.

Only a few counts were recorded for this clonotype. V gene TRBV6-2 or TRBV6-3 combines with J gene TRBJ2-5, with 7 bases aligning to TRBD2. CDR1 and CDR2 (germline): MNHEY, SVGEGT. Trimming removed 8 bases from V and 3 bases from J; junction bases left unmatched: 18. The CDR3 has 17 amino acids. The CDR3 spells CASARAGVSSGKETQYF. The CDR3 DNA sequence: TGTGCCAGCGCAAGGGCTGGAGTGTCTAGCGGAAAAGAGACCCAGTACTTC.

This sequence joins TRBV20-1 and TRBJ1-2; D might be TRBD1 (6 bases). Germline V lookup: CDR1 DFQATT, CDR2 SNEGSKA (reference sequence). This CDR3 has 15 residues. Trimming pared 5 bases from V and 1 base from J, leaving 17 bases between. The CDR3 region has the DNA TGCAGTGCTCCTCCTGGACAGACAAGTAACTATGGCTACACCTTC. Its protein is CSAPPGQTSNYGYTF.

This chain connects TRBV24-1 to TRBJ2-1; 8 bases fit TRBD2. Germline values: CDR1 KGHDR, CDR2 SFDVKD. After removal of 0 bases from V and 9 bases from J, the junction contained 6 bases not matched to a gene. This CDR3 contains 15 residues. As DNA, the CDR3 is TGTGCCACCAGTGATTTGACGGGGGGGCGGTCTGAGCAGTTCTTC. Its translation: CATSDLTGGRSEQFF.

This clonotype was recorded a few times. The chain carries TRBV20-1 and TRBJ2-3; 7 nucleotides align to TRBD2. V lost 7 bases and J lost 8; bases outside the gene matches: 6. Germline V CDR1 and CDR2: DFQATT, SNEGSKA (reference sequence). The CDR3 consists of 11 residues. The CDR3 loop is CSGGPGGTQYF. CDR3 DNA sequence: TGCAGTGGTGGCCCGGGGGGTACGCAGTATTTT.

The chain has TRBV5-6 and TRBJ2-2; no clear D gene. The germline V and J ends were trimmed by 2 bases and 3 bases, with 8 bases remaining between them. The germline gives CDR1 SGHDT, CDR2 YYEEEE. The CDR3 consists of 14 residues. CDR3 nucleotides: TGTGCCAGCAGCTTCAGAGGTTACACCGGGGAGCTGTTTTTT. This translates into CASSFRGYTGELFF.

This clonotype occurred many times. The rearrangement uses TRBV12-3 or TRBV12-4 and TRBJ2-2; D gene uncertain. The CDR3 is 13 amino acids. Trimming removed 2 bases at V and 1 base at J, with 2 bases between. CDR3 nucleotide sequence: TGTGCCAGCAGTTTAATGAACACCGGGGAGCTGTTTTTT. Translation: CASSLMNTGELFF.

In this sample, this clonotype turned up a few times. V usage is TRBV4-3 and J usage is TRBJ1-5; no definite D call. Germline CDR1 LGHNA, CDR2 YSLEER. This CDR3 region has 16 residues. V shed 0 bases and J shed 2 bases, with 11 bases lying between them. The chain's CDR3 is CASSQEPGQGNQPQHF. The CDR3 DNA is TGCGCCAGCAGCCAAGAACCCGGCCAGGGCAATCAGCCCCAGCATTTT.

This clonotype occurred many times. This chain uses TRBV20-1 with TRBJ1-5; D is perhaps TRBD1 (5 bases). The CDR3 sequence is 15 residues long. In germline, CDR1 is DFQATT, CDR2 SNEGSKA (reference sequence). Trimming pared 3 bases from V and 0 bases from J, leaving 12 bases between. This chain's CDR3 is CSASLSRDSNQPQHF. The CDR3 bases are TGCAGTGCTAGCCTTTCCAGGGATAGCAATCAGCCCCAGCATTTT.

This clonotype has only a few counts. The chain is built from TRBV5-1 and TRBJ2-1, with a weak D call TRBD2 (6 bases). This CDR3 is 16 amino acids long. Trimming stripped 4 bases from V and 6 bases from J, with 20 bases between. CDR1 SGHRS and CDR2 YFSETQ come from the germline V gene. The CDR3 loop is CASSQPSGGDLNEQFF. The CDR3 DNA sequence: TGCGCCAGCAGCCAGCCCAGTGGAGGGGATCTCAATGAGCAGTTCTTC.

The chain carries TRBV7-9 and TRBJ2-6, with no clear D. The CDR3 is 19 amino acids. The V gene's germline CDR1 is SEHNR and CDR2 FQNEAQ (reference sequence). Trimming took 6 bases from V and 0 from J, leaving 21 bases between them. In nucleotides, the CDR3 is TGTGCCAGCAGTGGTCTCTGGGTTCTTACCTCCTCTGGGGCCAACGTCCTGACTTTC. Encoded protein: CASSGLWVLTSSGANVLTF.

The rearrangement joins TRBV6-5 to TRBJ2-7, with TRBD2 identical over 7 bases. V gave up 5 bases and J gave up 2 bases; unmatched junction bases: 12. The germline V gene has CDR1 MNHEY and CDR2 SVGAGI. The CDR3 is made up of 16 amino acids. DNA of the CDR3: TGTGCCAGCAGTCGCGGCAGGGAAGGACTAGCCTACGAGCAGTACTTC. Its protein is CASSRGREGLAYEQYF.

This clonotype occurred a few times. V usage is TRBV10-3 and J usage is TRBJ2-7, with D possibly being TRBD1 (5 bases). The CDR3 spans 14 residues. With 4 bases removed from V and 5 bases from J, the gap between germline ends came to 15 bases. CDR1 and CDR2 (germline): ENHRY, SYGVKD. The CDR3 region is CAISVHRHSDEQYV. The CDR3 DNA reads TGTGCCATCAGTGTCCACAGGCATTCTGACGAGCAGTACGTC.

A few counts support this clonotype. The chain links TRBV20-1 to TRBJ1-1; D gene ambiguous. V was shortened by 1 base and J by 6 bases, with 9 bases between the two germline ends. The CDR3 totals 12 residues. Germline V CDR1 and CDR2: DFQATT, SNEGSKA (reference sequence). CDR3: CSARGPGSEAFF. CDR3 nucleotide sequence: TGCAGTGCTAGAGGCCCCGGTTCTGAAGCTTTCTTT.

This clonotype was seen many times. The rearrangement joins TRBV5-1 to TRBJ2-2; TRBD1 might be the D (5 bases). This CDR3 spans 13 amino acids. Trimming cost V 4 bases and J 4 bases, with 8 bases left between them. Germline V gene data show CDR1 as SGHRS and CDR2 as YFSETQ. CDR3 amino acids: CASSLDSTGELFF. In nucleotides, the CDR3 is TGCGCCAGCAGCCTCGACAGCACCGGGGAGCTGTTTTTT.

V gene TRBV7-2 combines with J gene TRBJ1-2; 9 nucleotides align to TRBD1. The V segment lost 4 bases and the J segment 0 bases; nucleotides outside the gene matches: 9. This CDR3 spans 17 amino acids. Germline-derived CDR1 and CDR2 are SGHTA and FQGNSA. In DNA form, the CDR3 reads TGTGCCAGCAGCTCCCGACAGGGGGTAGGGTCTAACTATGGCTACACCTTC. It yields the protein CASSSRQGVGSNYGYTF.

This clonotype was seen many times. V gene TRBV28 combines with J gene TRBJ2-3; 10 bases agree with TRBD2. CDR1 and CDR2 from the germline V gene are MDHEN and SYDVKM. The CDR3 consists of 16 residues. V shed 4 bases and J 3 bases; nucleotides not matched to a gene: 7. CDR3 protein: CASSSSGGAGTDTQYF. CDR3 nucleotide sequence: TGTGCCAGCAGTTCAAGCGGGGGGGCCGGAACAGATACGCAGTATTTT.

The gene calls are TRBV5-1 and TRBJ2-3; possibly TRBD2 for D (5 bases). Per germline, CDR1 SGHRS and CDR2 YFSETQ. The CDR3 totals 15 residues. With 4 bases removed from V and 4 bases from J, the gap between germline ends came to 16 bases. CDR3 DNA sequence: TGCGCCAGCAGCCCCTCCCGTCTAGCAGCAGATACGCAGTATTTT. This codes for CASSPSRLAADTQYF.

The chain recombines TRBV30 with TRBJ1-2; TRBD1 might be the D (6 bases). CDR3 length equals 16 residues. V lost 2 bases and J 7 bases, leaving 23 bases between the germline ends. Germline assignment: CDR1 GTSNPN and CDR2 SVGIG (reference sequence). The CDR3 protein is CAWSRFHLGTGPGYTF. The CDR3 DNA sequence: TGTGCCTGGAGTAGATTTCATTTGGGTACAGGGCCTGGCTACACCTTC.

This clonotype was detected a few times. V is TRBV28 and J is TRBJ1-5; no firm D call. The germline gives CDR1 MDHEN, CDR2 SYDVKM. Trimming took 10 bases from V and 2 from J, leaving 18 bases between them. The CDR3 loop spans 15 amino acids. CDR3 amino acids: CAIAKWANGNQPQHF. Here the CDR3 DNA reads TGTGCCATCGCAAAGTGGGCTAATGGCAATCAGCCCCAGCATTTT.

CDR3 residues: CASSQTSTRQYF. The CDR3 coding sequence is TGTGCCAGCAGCCAAACTTCTACCCGGCAGTATTTT. The chain employs TRBV4-2 and TRBJ2-3; the D is unclear. Germline CDR1 LGHNA, CDR2 YNFKEQ. CDR3 length equals 12 residues. V was trimmed by 2 bases and J by 11 bases, leaving 11 bases between them.

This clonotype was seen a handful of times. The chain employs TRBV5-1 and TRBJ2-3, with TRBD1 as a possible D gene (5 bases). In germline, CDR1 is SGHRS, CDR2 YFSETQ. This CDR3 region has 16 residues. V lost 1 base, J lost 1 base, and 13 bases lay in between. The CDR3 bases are TGCGCCAGCAGCTTGTCTCAGGGCCCCCGCACAGATACGCAGTATTTT. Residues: CASSLSQGPRTDTQYF.

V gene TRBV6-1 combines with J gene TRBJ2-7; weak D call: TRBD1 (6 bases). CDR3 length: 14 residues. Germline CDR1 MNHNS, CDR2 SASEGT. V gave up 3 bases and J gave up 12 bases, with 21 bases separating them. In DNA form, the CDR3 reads TGTGCCAGCAGTGATAACGGACAGAGAAGAGGTCCGTACTTC. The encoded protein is CASSDNGQRRGPYF.

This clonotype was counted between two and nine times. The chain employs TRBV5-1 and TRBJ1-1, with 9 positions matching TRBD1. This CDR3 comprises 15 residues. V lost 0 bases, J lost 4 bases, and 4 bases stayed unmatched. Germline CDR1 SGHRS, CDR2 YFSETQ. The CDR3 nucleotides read TGCGCCAGCAGCTTGGGCCTACAGGGGGCCACTGAAGCTTTCTTT. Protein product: CASSLGLQGATEAFF.